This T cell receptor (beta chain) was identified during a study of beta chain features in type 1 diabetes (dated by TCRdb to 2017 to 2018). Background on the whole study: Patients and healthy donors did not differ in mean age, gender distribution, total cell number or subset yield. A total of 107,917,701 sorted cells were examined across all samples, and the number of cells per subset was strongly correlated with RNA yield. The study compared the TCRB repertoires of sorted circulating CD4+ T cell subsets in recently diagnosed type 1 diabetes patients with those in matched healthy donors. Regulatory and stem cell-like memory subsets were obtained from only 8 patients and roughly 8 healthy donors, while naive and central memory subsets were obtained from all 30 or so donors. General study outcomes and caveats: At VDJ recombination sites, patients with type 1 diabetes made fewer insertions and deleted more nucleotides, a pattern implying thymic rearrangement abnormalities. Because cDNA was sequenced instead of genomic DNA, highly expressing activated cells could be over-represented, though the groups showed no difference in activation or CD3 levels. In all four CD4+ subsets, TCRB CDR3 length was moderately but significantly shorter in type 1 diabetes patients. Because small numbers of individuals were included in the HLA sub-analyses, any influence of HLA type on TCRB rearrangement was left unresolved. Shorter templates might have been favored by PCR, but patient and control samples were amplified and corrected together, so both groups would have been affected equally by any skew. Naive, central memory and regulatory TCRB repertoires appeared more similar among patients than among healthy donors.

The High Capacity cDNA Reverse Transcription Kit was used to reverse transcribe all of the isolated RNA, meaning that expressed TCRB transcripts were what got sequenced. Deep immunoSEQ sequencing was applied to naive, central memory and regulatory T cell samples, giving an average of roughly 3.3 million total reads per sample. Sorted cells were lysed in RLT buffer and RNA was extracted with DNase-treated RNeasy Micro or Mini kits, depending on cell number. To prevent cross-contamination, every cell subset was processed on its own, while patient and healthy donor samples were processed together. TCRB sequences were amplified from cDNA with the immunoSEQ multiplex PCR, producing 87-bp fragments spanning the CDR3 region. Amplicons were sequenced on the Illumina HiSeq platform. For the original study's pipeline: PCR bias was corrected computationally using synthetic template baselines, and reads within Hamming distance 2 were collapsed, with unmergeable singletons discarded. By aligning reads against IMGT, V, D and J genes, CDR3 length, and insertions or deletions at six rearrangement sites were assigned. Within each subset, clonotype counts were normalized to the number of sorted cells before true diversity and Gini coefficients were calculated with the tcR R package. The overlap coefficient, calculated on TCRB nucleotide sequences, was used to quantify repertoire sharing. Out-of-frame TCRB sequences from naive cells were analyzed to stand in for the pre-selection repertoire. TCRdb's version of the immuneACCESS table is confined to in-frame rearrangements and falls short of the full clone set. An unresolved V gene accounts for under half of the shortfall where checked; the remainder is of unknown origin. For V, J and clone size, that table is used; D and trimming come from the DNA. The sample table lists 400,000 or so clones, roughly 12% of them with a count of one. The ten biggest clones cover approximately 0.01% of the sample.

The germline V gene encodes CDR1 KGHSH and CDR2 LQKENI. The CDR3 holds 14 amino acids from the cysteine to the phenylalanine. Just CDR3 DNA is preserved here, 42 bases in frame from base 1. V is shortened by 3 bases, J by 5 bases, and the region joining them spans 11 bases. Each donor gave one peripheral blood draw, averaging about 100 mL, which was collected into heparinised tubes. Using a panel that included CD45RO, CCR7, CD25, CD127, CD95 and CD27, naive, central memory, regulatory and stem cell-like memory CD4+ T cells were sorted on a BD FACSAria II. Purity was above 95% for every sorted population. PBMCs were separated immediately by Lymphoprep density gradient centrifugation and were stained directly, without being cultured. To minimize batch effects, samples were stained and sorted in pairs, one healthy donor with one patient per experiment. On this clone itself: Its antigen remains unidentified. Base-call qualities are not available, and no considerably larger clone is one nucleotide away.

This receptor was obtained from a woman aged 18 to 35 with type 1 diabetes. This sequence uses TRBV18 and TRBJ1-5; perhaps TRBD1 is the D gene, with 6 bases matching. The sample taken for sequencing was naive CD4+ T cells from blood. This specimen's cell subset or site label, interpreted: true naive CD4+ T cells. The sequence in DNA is TGTGCCAGCTCACCCGGGACAAGACATCAGCCCCAGCATTTT. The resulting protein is CASSPGTRHQPQHF. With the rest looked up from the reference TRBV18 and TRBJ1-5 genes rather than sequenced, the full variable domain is NAGVMQNPRHLVRRRGQEARLRCSPMKGHSHVYWYRQLPEEGLKFMVYLQKENIIDESGMPKERFSAEFPKEGPSILRIQQVVRGDSAAYFCASSPGTRHQPQHFGDGTRLSIL.